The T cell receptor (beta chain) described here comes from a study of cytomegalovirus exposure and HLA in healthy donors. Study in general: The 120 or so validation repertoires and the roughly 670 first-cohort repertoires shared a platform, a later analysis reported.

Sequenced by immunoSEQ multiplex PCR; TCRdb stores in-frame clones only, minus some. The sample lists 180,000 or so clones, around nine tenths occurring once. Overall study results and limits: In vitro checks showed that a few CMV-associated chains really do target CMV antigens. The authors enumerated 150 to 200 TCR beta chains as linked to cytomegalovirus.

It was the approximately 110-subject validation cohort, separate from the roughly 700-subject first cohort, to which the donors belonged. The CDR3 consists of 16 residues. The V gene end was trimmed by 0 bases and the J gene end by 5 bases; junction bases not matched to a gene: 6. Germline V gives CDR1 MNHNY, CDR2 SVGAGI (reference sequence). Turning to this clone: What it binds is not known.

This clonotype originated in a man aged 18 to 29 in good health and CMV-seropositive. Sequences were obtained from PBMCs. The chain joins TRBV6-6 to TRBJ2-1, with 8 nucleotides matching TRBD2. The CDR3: CASSYSILAEHNEQFF. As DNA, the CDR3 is TGTGCCAGCAGTTACTCGATACTAGCGGAGCACAATGAGCAGTTCTTC.